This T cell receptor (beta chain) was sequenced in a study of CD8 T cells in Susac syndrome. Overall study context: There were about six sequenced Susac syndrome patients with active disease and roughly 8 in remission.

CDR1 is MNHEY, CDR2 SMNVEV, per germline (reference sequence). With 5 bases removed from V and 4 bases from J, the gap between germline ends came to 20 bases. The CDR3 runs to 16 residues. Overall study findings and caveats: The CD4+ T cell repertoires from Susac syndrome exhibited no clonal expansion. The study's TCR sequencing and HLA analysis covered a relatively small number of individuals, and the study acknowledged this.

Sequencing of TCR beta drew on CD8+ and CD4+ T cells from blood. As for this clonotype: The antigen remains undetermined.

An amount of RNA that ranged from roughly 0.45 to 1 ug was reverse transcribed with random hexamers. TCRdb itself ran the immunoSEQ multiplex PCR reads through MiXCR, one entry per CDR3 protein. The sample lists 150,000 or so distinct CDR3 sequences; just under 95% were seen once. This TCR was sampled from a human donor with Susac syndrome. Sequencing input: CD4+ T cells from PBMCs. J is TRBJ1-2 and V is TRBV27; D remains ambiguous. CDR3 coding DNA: TGTGCCAGCAGTGCAAACCCCCGGGCCTGGCCCTATGGCTACACCTTC. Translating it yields CASSANPRAWPYGYTF.